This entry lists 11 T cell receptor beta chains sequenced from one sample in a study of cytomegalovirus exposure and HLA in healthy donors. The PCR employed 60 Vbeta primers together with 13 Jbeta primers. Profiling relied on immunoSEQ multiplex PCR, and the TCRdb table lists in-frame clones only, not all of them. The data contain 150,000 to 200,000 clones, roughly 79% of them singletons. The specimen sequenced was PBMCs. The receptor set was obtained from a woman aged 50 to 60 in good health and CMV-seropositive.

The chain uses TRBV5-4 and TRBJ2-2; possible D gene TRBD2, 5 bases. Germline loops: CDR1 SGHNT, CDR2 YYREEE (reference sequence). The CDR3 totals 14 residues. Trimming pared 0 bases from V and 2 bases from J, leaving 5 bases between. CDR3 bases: TGTGCCAGCAGCTTGGCGGGAAACACCGGGGAGCTGTTTTTT. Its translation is CASSLAGNTGELFF.

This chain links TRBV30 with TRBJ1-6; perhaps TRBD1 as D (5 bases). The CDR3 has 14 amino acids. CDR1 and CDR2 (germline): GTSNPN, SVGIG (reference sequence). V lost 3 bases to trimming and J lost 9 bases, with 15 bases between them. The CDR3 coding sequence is TGTGCCTGGAGGACGGGGTCCGGGGGTTCACCCCTCCACTTT. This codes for CAWRTGSGGSPLHF.

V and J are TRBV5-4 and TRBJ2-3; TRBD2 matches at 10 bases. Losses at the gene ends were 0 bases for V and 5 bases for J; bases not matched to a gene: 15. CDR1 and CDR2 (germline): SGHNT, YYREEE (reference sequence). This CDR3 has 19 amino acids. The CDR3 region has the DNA TGTGCCAGCAGCTTGGCCCCCGCAGCGGGAGGGCCCAGCCAAGATACGCAGTATTTT. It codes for CASSLAPAAGGPSQDTQYF. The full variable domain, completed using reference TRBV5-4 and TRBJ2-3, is ETGVTQSPTHLIKTRGQQVTLRCSSQSGHNTVSWYQQALGQGPQFIFQYYREEENGRGNFPPRFSGLQFPNYSSELNVNALELDDSALYLCASSLAPAAGGPSQDTQYFGPGTRLTVL.

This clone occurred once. This CDR3 reads CASSSWTSGGSLEQFF. CDR3 bases: TGTGCCAGCAGCTCCTGGACTAGCGGGGGATCGCTCGAGCAGTTCTTC. This chain connects TRBV7-2 to TRBJ2-1; 13 bases align to TRBD2. This CDR3 is built from 16 residues. Looked up from germline, CDR1 is SGHTA and CDR2 is FQGNSA. V dropped 4 bases and J dropped 10; count of bases not matched to a gene: 10.

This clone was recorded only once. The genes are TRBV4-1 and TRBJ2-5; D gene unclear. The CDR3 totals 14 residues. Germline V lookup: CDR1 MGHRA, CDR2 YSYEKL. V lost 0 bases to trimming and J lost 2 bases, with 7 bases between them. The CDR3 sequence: CASSQDRSQETQYF. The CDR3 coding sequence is TGCGCCAGCAGCCAAGATCGGTCTCAAGAGACCCAGTACTTC.

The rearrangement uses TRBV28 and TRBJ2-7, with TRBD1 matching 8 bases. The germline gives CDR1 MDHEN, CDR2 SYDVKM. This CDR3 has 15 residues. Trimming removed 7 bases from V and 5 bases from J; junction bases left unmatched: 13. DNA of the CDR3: TGTGCCAGCACCTTCGCCGCAGGGGGCAAGGACGAGCAGTACTTC. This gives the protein CASTFAAGGKDEQYF.

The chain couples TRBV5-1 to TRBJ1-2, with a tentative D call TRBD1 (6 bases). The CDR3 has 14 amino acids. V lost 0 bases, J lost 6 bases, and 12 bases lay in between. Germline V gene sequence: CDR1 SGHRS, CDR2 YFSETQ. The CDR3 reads CASSLDRAYDGYTF. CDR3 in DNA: TGCGCCAGCAGCTTGGACAGGGCGTACGATGGCTACACCTTC.

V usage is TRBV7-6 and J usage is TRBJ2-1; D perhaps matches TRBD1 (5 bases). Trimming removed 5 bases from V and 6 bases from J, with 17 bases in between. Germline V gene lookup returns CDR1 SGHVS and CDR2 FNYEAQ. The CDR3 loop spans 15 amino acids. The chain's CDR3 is CASSLIYRTSNEQFF. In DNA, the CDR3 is TGTGCCAGCAGCCTCATTTACAGGACGTCCAATGAGCAGTTCTTC. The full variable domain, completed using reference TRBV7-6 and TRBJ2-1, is GAGVSQSPRYKVTKRGQDVALRCDPISGHVSLYWYRQALGQGPEFLTYFNYEAQQDKSGLPNDRFSAERPEGSISTLTIQRTEQRDSAMYRCASSLIYRTSNEQFFGPGTRLTVL.

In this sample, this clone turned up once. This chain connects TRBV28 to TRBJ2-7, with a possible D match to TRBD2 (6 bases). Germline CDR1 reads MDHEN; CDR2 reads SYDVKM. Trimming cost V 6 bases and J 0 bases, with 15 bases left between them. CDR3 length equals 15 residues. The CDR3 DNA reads TGTGCCAGCAGCCTCGGGACTTCTTCCTCCTACGAGCAGTACTTC. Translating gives CASSLGTSSSYEQYF.

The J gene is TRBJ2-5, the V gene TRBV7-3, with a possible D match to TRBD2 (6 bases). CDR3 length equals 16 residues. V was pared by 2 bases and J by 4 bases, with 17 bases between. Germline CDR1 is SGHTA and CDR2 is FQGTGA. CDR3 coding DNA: TGTGCCAGCAGCTTAGCACCGACTAGTGGGGCAGAGACCCAGTACTTC. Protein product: CASSLAPTSGAETQYF.

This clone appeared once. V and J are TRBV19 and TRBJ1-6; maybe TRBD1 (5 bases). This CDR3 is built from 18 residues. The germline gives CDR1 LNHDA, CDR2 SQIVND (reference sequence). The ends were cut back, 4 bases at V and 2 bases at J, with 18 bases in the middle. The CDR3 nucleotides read TGTGCCAGTAGTAACCAGGGAATTCGGGTTACCTATAATTCACCCCTCCACTTT. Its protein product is CASSNQGIRVTYNSPLHF.